These 10 T cell receptor beta chains were sequenced from one sample in a study of T-cell memory formation after mild COVID-19. Each CDR3 protein gets one entry after TCRdb re-called the 5' RACE reads with MiXCR. The sample shows fewer than 250,000 distinct CDR3 sequences, around 26% of them seen only once. The source material was PBMCs or a T cell subset sorted from them (not recorded which). Every receptor here comes from an adult woman who had mild COVID-19 (a few samples of this study predate the infection). Cell type and time point are not known.

The gene calls are TRBV5-1 and TRBJ2-3, with 8 bases lining up with TRBD1. The ends lost 7 bases at V and 2 bases at J; junction bases unmatched: 6. The CDR3 runs 14 residues. Germline V lookup: CDR1 SGHRS, CDR2 YFSETQ. The CDR3 bases are TGCGCCAGCGGCCGGGACAGGTACACAGATACGCAGTATTTT. This gives the protein CASGRDRYTDTQYF.

The CDR3 DNA reads TGTGCCAGCAGCTTGGGGGCAGGGACCAAGAACACTGAAGCTTTCTTT. Protein: CASSLGAGTKNTEAFF. The rearrangement uses TRBV5-6 and TRBJ1-1, with D possibly being TRBD1 (5 bases). CDR1 SGHDT and CDR2 YYEEEE come from the germline V gene. The V gene lost 0 bases and the J gene lost 1 base, with 13 bases spanning the gap. The CDR3 contains 16 residues.

This clonotype has just a few counts. The chain uses TRBV30 and TRBJ2-5; D is unresolved. The germline CDR1 and CDR2 sequences are GTSNPN and SVGIG (reference sequence). Trimming pared 3 bases from V and 4 bases from J, leaving 9 bases between. This CDR3 contains 12 residues. The CDR3 DNA is TGTGCCTGGAGCATCTTTCCAGAGACCCAGTACTTC. Its protein product is CAWSIFPETQYF.

The chain employs TRBV29-1 and TRBJ2-3, with 8 bases lining up with TRBD1. Germline CDR1 and CDR2: SQVTM and ANQGSEA. The CDR3 totals 14 residues. V was pared by 3 bases and J by 4 bases, with 6 bases of the junction left unmatched. This CDR3 reads CSVDSGQGADTQYF. In nucleotides, the CDR3 is TGCAGCGTTGATTCCGGACAGGGCGCAGATACGCAGTATTTT.

This clonotype has just one count. This chain connects TRBV7-2 to TRBJ2-1, with D perhaps TRBD2 (6 bases). CDR3 size: 12 residues. Germline V gives CDR1 SGHTA, CDR2 FQGNSA. V was clipped by 1 base and J by 10 bases, with 8 bases between them. The CDR3 DNA is TGTGCCAGCAGCTTAGAGGCGGGGGAGCAGTTCTTC. This encodes CASSLEAGEQFF.

This clonotype has more than one count but fewer than ten. J is TRBJ1-2 and V is TRBV24-1; 9 bases line up with TRBD1. V was pared by 3 bases and J by 6 bases, with 4 bases of the junction left unmatched. This CDR3 comprises 14 residues. Germline V CDR1 and CDR2: KGHDR, SFDVKD. The CDR3 sequence: CATSDQGQGHGYTF. Written as DNA, the CDR3 is TGTGCCACCAGTGATCAGGGACAGGGCCATGGCTACACCTTC.

The chain employs TRBV9 and TRBJ2-3, with a possible D match to TRBD2 (6 bases). Trimming took off 2 bases at V and 2 bases at J, with 12 bases between the two ends. Germline V gene lookup returns CDR1 SGDLS and CDR2 YYNGEE. This CDR3 region has 15 residues. The CDR3 region has the DNA TGTGCCAGCAGCGTCTTTAGCGGTAACACAGATACGCAGTATTTT. This encodes CASSVFSGNTDTQYF. Looking up the rest from reference TRBV9 and TRBJ2-3 gives the full variable domain: DSGVTQTPKHLITATGQRVTLRCSPRSGDLSVYWYQQSLDQGLQFLIQYYNGEERAKGNILERFSAQQFPDLHSELNLSSLELGDSALYFCASSVFSGNTDTQYFGPGTRLTVL.

The chain combines TRBV20-1 with TRBJ2-7; TRBD2 matches 13 bases. Germline CDR1 and CDR2: DFQATT and SNEGSKA (reference sequence). This CDR3 has 15 amino acids. Germline trimming cut 3 bases from V and 3 bases from J; bases unmatched to any gene: 5. DNA for the CDR3: TGCAGTGCTAGCCCACGGACTAGCGGGAGCTACGAGCAGTACTTC. Its translation is CSASPRTSGSYEQYF.

This clonotype has a handful of counts. This chain connects TRBV15 to TRBJ1-4; D is undetermined. Trimming shortened V by 6 bases and J by 8 bases, and 7 bases separated the two germline ends. From germline, CDR1 is LNHNV and CDR2 YYDKDF (reference sequence). CDR3 length equals 11 residues. The CDR3 DNA is TGTGCCACCAGGTCTGGGGAAAAACTGTTTTTT. This encodes CATRSGEKLFF.

J is TRBJ2-7 and V is TRBV20-1, with TRBD2 as a possible D gene (6 bases). The CDR3 is made up of 14 amino acids. Per the germline V gene, CDR1 is DFQATT and CDR2 is SNEGSKA (reference sequence). V was cut by 3 bases and J by 3 bases, with 15 bases left in between. The CDR3 sequence: CSASTLATHYEQYF. The DNA for the CDR3 is TGCAGTGCTAGTACACTAGCAACCCACTACGAGCAGTACTTC.